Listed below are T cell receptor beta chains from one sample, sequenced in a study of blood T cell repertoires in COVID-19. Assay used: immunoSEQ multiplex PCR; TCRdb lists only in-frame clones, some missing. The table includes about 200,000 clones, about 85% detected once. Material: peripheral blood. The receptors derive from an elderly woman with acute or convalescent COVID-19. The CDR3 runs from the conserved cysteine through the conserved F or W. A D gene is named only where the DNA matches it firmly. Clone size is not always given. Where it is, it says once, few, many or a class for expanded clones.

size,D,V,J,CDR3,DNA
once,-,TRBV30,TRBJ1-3,CAWSRGVNSGNTIYF,TGTGCCTGGAGTCGGGGGGTCAACTCTGGAAACACCATATATTTT
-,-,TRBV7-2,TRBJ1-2,CASSGGGGSYGYTF,TGTGCCAGCAGCGGCGGCGGGGGTAGCTATGGCTACACCTTC
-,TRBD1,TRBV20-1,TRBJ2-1,CSASFPRDRGHNEQFF,TGCAGTGCTAGTTTTCCCCGGGACAGGGGTCACAATGAGCAGTTCTTC
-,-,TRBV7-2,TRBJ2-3,CASRPGELDTQYF,TGTGCCAGCAGACCCGGTGAACTAGATACGCAGTATTTT
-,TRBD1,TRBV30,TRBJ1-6,CAWNRDSVAPLHF,TGTGCCTGGAACCGGGACAGTGTGGCACCCCTCCACTTT
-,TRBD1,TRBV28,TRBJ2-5,CASSSPGTAETQYF,TGTGCCAGCAGCTCTCCCGGGACAGCAGAGACCCAGTACTTC
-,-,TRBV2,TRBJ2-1,CASSTGTRQFF,TGTGCCAGCAGTACCGGGACTCGGCAGTTCTTC
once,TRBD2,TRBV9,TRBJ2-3,CASGSGGTDTQYF,TGTGCCAGCGGTAGCGGGGGCACAGATACGCAGTATTTT
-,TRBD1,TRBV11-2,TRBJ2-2,CASSLDSGQGAVGELFF,TGTGCCAGCAGCTTAGACTCGGGACAGGGGGCGGTCGGGGAGCTGTTTTTT
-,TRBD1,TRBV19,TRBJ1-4,CASTGQGLGQKLFF,TGTGCCAGTACAGGACAGGGCTTGGGTCAGAAACTGTTTTTT
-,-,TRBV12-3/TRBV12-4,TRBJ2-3,CASSLSGTDTQYF,TGTGCCAGCAGTTTATCGGGCACAGATACGCAGTATTTT
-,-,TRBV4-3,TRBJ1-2,CASSQELSRGWVGYTF,TGCGCCAGCAGCCAAGAGCTGAGTAGGGGATGGGTAGGCTACACCTTC
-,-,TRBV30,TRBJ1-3,CACDRTNTIYF,TGTGCCTGTGACAGGACAAACACCATATATTTT
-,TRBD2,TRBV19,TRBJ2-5,CASRTSGRRETQYF,TGTGCCAGTCGGACTAGCGGGAGGAGGGAGACCCAGTACTTC
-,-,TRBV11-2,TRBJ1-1,CASSLSVVNTEAFF,TGTGCCAGCAGCTTAAGCGTGGTGAACACTGAAGCTTTCTTT
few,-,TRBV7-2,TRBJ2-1,CASSLRLGYNEQFF,TGTGCCAGCAGCCTTCGACTGGGCTACAATGAGCAGTTCTTC
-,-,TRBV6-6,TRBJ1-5,CASSARVDSNQPQHF,TGTGCCAGCAGTGCACGGGTAGATAGCAATCAGCCCCAGCATTTT
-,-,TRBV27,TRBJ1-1,CASSLLGSLNTEAFF,TGTGCCAGCAGTTTATTGGGGAGTTTGAACACTGAAGCTTTCTTT